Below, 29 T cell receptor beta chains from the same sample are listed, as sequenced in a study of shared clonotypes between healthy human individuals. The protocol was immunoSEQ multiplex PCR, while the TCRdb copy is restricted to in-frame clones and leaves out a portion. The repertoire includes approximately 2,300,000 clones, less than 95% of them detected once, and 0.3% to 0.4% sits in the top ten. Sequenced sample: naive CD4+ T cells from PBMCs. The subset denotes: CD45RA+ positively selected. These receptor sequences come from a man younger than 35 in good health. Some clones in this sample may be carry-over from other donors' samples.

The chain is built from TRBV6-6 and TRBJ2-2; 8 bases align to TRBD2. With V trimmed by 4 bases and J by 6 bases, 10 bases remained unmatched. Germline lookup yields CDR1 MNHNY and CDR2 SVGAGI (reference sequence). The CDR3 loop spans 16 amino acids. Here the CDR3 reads CASSSTYGTRSGELFF. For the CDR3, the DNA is TGTGCCAGCAGTTCAACCTACGGGACTAGGTCCGGGGAGCTGTTTTTT.

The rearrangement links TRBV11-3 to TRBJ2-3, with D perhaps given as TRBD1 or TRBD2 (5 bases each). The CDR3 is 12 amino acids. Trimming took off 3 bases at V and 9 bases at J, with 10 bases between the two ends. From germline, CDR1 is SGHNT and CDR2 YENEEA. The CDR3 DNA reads TGTGCCAGCAGCTTTGGGACGGGCACGCAGTATTTT. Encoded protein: CASSFGTGTQYF.

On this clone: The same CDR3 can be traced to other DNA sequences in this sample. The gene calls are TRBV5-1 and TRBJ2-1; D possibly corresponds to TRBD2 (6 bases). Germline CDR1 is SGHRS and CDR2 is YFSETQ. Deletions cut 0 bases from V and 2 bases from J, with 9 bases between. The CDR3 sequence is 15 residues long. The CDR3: CASSLVAGTYNEQFF. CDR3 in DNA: TGCGCCAGCAGCTTGGTTGCGGGAACCTACAATGAGCAGTTCTTC. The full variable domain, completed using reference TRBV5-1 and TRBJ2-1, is KAGVTQTPRYLIKTRGQQVTLSCSPISGHRSVSWYQQTPGQGLQFLFEYFSETQRNKGNFPGRFSGRQFSNSRSEMNVSTLELGDSALYLCASSLVAGTYNEQFFGPGTRLTVL.

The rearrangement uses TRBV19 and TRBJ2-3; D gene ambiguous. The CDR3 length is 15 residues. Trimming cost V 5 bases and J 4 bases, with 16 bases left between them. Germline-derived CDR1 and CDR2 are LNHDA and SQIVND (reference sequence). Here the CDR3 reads CASSSQAAAADTQYF. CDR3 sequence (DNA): TGTGCCAGTAGTTCCCAGGCGGCAGCAGCAGATACGCAGTATTTT.

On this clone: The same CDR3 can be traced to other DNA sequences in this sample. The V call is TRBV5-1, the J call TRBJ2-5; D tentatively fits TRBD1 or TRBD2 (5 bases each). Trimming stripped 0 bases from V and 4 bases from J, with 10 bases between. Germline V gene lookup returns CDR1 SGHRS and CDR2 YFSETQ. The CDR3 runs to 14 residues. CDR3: CASSLGGTGETQYF. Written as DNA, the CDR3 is TGCGCCAGCAGCTTGGGAGGGACGGGAGAGACCCAGTACTTC. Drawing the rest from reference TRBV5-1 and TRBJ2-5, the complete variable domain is KAGVTQTPRYLIKTRGQQVTLSCSPISGHRSVSWYQQTPGQGLQFLFEYFSETQRNKGNFPGRFSGRQFSNSRSEMNVSTLELGDSALYLCASSLGGTGETQYFGPGTRLLVL.

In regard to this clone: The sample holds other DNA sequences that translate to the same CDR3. The CDR3 spells CASSLAAYNEQFF. The CDR3 nucleotides read TGTGCCAGCAGCTTAGCCGCGTACAATGAGCAGTTCTTC. The chain joins TRBV7-2 to TRBJ2-1; D remains ambiguous. With 0 bases removed from V and 4 bases from J, the gap between germline ends came to 4 bases. Germline V gene data show CDR1 as SGHTA and CDR2 as FQGNSA. The CDR3 length is 13 residues.

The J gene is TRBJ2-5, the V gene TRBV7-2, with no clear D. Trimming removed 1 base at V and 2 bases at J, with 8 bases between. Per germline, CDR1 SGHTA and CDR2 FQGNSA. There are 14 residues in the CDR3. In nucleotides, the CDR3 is TGTGCCAGCAGCTTAGAAGCAGCTCAAGAGACCCAGTACTTC. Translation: CASSLEAAQETQYF.

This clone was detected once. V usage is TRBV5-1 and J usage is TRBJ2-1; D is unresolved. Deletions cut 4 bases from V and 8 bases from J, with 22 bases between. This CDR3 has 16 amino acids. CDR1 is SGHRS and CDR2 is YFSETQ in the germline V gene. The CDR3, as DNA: TGCGCCAGCAGCCTTATACCAAGACCCTCCCCCCATGAGCAGTTCTTC. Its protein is CASSLIPRPSPHEQFF.

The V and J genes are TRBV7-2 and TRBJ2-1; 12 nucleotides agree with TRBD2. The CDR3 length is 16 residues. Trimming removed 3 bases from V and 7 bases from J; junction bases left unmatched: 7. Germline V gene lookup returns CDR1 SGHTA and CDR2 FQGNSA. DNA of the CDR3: TGTGCCAGCAGCTTGAGGGGACTAGCGGGTAGAAATGAGCAGTTCTTC. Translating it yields CASSLRGLAGRNEQFF.

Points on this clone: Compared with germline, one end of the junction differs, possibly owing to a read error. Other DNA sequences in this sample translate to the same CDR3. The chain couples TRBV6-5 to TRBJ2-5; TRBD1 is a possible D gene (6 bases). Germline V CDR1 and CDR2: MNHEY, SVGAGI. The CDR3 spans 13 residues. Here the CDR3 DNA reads TGCGCCAGCAGTTACGCGAGGGGGGAGACCCAGTACTTC. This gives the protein CASSYARGETQYF.

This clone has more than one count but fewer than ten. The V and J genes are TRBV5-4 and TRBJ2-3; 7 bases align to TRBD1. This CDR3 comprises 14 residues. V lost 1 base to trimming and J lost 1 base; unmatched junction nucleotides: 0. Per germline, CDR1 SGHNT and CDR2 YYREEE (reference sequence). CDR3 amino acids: CASSLQGGTDTQYF. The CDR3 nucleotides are TGTGCCAGCAGCTTGCAGGGGGGCACAGATACGCAGTATTTT.

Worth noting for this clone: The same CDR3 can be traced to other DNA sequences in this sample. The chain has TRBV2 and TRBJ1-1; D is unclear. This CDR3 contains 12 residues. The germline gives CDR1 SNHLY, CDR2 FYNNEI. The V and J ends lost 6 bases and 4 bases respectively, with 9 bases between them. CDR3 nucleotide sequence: TGTGCCAGCAGGGGAGAGGGCACTGAAGCTTTCTTT. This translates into CASRGEGTEAFF.

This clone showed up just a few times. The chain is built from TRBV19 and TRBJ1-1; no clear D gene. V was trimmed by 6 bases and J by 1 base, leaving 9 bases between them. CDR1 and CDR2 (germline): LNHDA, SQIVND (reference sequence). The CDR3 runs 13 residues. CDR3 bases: TGTGCCAGTAGGCTGGTGGGGAACACTGAAGCTTTCTTT. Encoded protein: CASRLVGNTEAFF.

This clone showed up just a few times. CDR3 residues: CASSSDRLDGYTF. DNA of the CDR3: TGTGCCAGCAGCTCAGACAGGTTGGATGGCTACACCTTC. The chain couples TRBV7-9 to TRBJ1-2; a possible D gene is TRBD1 (6 bases). V dropped 4 bases and J dropped 6 bases, with 12 bases sitting between them. Germline lookup yields CDR1 SEHNR and CDR2 FQNEAQ (reference sequence). This CDR3 has 13 amino acids.

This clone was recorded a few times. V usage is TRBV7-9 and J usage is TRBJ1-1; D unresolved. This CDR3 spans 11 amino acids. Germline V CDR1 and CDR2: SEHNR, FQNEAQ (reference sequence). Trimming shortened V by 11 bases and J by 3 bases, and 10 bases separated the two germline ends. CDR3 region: CAFNRDTEAFF. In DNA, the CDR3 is TGTGCCTTCAACCGGGACACTGAAGCTTTCTTT.

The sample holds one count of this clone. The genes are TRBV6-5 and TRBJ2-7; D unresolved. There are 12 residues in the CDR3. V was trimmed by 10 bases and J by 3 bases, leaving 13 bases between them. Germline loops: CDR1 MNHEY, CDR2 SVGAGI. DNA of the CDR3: TGTGCCACCAGGACGGAAGGCTACGAGCAGTACTTC. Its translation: CATRTEGYEQYF.

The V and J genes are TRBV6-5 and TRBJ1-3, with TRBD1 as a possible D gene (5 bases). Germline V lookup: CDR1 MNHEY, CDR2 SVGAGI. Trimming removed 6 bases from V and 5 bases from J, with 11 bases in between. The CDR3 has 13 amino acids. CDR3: CASREGSRNTIYF. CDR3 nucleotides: TGTGCCAGCAGGGAGGGGAGCCGAAACACCATATATTTT.

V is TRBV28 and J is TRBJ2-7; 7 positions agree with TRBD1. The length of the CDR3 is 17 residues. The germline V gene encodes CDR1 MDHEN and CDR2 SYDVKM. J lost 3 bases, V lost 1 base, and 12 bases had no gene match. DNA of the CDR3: TGTGCCAGCAGTTTATCTCCGGGACAGAGTACGAACTACGAGCAGTACTTC. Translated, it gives CASSLSPGQSTNYEQYF. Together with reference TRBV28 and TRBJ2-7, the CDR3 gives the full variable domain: DVKVTQSSRYLVKRTGEKVFLECVQDMDHENMFWYRQDPGLGLRLIYFSYDVKMKEKGDIPEGYSVSREKKERFSLILESASTNQTSMYLCASSLSPGQSTNYEQYFGPGTRLTVT.

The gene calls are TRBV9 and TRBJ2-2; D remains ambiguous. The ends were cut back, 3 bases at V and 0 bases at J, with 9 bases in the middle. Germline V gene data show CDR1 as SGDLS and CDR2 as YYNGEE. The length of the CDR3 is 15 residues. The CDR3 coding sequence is TGTGCCAGCAGCGGGGTTCGGTCGAACACCGGGGAGCTGTTTTTT. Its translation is CASSGVRSNTGELFF.

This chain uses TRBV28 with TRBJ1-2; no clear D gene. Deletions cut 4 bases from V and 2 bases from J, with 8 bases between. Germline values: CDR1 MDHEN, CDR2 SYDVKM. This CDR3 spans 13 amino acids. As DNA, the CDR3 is TGTGCCAGCAGTTCGCACGGGAACTATGGCTACACCTTC. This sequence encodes CASSSHGNYGYTF.

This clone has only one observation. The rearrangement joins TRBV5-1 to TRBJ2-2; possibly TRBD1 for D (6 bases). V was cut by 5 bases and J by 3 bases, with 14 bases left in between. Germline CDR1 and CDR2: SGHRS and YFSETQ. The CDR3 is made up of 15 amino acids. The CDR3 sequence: CASSRGDIYTGELFF. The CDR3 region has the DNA TGCGCCAGCAGTCGTGGGGACATTTACACCGGGGAGCTGTTTTTT.

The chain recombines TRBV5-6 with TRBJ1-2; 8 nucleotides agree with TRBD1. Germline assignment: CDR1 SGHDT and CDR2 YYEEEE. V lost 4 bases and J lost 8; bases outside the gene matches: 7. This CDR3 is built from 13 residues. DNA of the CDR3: TGTGCCAGCAGCCACCAGGGGGCAGGCGGCTACACCTTC. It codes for CASSHQGAGGYTF.

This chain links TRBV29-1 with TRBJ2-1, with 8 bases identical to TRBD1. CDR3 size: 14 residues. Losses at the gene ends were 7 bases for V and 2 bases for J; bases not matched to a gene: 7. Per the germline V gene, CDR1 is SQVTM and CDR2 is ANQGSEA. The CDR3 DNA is TGCAGCGCCTCCAGGGACAGGACCTACAATGAGCAGTTCTTC. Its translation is CSASRDRTYNEQFF.

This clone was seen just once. CDR3 DNA sequence: TGTGCCAGCAGCTTAGAGAAGCGGGAGTCGGGCACAGATACGCAGTATTTT. Amino acid sequence: CASSLEKRESGTDTQYF. This chain links TRBV7-9 with TRBJ2-3, with TRBD2 identical over 8 bases. Trimming took 1 base from V and 1 from J; bases not matched to a gene: 7. Per germline, CDR1 SEHNR and CDR2 FQNEAQ (reference sequence). This CDR3 has 17 amino acids.

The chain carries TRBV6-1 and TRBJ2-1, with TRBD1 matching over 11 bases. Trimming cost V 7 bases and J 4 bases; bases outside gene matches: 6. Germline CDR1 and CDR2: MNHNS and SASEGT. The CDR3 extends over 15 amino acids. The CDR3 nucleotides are TGTGCCAGCATCCCGGACAGGGGGCTTTACAATGAGCAGTTCTTC. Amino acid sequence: CASIPDRGLYNEQFF.

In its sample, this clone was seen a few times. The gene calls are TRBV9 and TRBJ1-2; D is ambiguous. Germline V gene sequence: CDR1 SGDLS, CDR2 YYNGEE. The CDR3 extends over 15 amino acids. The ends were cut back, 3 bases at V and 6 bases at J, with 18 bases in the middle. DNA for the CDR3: TGTGCCAGCAGCGGGCCCAGGTCCCAGTCTCATGGCTACACCTTC. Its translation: CASSGPRSQSHGYTF.

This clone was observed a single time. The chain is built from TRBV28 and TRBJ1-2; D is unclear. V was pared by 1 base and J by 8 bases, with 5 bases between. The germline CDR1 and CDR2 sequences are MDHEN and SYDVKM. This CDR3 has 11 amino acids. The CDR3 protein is CASSLSRGYTF. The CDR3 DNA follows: TGTGCCAGCAGTTTATCACGCGGCTACACCTTC.

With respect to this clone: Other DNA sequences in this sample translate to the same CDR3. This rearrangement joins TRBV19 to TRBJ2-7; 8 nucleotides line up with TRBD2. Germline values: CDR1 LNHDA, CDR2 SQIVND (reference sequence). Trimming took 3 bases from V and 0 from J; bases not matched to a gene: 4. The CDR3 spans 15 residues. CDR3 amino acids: CASSIGAGGSYEQYF. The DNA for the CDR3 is TGTGCCAGTAGTATCGGGGCGGGAGGCTCCTACGAGCAGTACTTC.

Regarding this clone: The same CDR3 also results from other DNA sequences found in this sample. CDR3 residues: CASSLWGGETQYF. DNA for the CDR3: TGTGCCAGCAGTTTATGGGGGGGCGAGACCCAGTACTTC. The gene calls are TRBV28 and TRBJ2-5; D possibly matches TRBD1 or TRBD2 (6 bases each). The V end lost 0 bases, the J end lost 5 bases, and 7 bases lay between the germline ends. This CDR3 spans 13 amino acids. Germline-derived CDR1 and CDR2 are MDHEN and SYDVKM.